The entry that follows covers one T cell receptor (beta chain) sequence. The data derive from a study of blood T cell repertoires in COVID-19. Assay: immunoSEQ multiplex PCR; the TCRdb copy retains only in-frame clones and omits some. The repertoire has 150,000 to 200,000 clones, around four fifths of them found once; the top ten carry roughly 6.1%. This CDR3 spans 16 amino acids. The V segment lost 5 bases and the J segment 4 bases; nucleotides outside the gene matches: 5. CDR1 MNHEY and CDR2 SMNVEV come from the germline V gene (reference sequence). The receptor was derived from a woman aged 40 to 50 with acute or convalescent COVID-19. The sequenced sample consisted of peripheral blood. The chain links TRBV27 to TRBJ2-3, with 14 positions matching TRBD2. CDR3 bases: TGTGCCAGCAGTACACGGACTAGCGGGGGGCCAGATACGCAGTATTTT. Translation gives CASSTRTSGGPDTQYF.